The present T cell receptor (beta chain) was sequenced within a study of T cell responses to AZD1222 COVID-19 vaccine. Data came from immunoSEQ multiplex PCR; TCRdb stores just in-frame clones and leaves some out. Found here are over 200,000 clones, around 94% of them singletons; the top ten hold around 1.8%. Points from the study as a whole: The study found vaccine-associated CD4 TCRs spanning spike, dominant at 160-218 and 743-854. At baseline, just six or seven AZD1222 recipients tested seropositive. Regions left unmutated in variants are reportedly the target of nearly half of spike-specific TCRs. None of the repertoires were sampled until the peak T cell response had passed.

On this clone: Antigen: not known.

The germline V gene has CDR1 SGHTA and CDR2 FQGNSA. The CDR3 is 13 residues long. With 5 bases removed from V and 3 bases from J, the gap between germline ends came to 10 bases. V usage is TRBV7-2 and J usage is TRBJ2-5, with D possibly being TRBD1 (5 bases). The sample in question was peripheral blood, obtained 28 days after the second dose of the MenACWY control vaccine. The source of this sequence is an adult who received the MenACWY meningococcal vaccine as a control. The CDR3 nucleotides read TGTGCCAGCAGCAAAGCCAGGGAAGAGACCCAGTACTTC. It specifies CASSKAREETQYF.